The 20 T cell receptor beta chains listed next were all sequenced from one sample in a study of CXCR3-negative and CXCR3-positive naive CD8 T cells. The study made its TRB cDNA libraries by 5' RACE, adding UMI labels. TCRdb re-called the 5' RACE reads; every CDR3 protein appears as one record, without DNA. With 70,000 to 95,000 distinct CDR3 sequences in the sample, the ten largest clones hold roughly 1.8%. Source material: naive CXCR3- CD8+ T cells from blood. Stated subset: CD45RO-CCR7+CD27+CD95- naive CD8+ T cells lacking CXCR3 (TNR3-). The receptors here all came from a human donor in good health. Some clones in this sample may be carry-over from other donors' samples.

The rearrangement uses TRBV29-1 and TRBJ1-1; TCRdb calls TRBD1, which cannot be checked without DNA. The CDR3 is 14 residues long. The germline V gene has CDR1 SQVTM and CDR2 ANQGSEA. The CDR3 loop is CSVEPRGRDTEAFF.

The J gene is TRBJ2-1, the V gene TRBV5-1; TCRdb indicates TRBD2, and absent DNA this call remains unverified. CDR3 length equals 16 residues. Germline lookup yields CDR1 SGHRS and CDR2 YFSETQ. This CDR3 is CASIQGGLAGVNEQFF.

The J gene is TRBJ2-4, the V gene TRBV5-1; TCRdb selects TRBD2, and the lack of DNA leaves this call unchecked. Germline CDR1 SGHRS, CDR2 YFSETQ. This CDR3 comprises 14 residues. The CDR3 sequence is CASSLEAGGDIQYF.

This CDR3 reads CASSFQLAGSYEQYF. The J gene is TRBJ2-7, the V gene TRBV28; TCRdb's assignment of TRBD2 cannot be checked, as there is no DNA. This CDR3 comprises 15 residues. Looked up from germline, CDR1 is MDHEN and CDR2 is SYDVKM.

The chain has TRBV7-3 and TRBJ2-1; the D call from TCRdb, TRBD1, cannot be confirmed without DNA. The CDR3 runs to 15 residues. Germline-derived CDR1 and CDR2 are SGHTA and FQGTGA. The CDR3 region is CASSQGDPRYNEQFF.

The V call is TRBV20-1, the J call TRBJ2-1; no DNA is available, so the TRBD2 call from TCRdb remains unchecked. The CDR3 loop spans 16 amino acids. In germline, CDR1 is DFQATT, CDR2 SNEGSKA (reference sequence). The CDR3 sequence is CSAPSPGTSAYNEQFF.

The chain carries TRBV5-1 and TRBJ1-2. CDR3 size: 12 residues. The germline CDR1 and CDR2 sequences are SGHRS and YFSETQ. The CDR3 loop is CASSLTRYGYTF.

The CDR3 is CSALHRGFSSTYEQYF. The chain links TRBV20-1 to TRBJ2-7. This CDR3 is built from 16 residues. Germline-derived CDR1 and CDR2 are DFQATT and SNEGSKA (reference sequence).

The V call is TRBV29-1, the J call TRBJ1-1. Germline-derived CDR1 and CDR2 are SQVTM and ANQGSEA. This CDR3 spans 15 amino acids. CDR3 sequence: CSVAGELGMNTEAFF.

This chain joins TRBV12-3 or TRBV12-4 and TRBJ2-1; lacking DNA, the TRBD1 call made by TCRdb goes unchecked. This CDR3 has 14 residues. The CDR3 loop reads CASSLKTRGDEQFF.

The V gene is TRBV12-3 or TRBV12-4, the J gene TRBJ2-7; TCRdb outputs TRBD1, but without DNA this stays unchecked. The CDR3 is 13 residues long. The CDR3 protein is CASSYFGGYEQYF.

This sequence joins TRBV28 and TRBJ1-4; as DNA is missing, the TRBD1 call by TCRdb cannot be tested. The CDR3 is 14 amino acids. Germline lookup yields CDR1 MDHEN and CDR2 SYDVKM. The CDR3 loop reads CASSWTVSNEKLFF.

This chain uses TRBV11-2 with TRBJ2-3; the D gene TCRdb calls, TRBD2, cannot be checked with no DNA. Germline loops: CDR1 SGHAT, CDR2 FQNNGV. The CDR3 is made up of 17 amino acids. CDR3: CASSLDGLAEDTDTQYF.

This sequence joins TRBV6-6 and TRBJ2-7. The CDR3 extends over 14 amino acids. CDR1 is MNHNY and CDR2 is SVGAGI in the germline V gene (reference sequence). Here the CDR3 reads CASSYVGGPYEQYF.

The CDR3 loop is CASSTTGTGHQPQHF. The J gene is TRBJ1-5, the V gene TRBV19; TCRdb returns TRBD1, unconfirmable since there is no DNA. This CDR3 has 15 amino acids. Looked up from germline, CDR1 is LNHDA and CDR2 is SQIVND (reference sequence).

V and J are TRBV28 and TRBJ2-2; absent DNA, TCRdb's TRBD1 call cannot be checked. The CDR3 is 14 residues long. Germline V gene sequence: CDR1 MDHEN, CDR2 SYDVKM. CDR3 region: CASSWGVNTGELFF.

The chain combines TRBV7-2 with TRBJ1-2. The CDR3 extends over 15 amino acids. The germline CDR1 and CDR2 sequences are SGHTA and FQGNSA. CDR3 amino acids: CASSPDGTLSYGYTF.

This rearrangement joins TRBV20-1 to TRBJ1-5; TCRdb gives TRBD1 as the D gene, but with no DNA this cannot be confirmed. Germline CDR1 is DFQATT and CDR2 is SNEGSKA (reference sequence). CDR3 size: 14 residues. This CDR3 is CSARTGQKIQPQHF.

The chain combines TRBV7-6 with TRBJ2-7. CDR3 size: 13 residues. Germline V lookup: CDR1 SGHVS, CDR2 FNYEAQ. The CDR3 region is CASSFAGTSEQYF.

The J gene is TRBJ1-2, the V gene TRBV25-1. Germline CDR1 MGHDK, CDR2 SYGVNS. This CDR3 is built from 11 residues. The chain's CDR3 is CASSELYGYTF.